What follows is one TCR beta chain and its context. Its cognate antigen has yet to be identified. No quality values exist for individual bases; no much larger clone is one base distant. This sample stems from a study of shared clonotypes between healthy human individuals (dated by TCRdb to the early 2020s). For the wider study: Three men and a couple of women, aged 18 to 49 years, made up the cohort. Per donor, three plates each were used for CD4 naive and CD4 memory, two for CD8 naive, and one for CD8 memory. To estimate repertoire size and how much clonotypes are shared between individuals, the study performed deep sequencing of blood TCR repertoires from about five healthy adults. Libraries were prepared and TCR repertoires were sequenced by different laboratories using diverse techniques, in order to increase sequencing depth and limit assay-specific biases. Leukapheresis yielded between about 0.9 and 9.5 billion PBMCs per donor.

CDR1 and CDR2, looked up from the germline V gene, are ENHRY and SYGVKD. Inclusive of the bounding cysteine and phenylalanine, the CDR3 is 12 residues long. The CDR3 DNA has 36 bases and is translated from base 1. V is pared back by 6 bases and J by 5 bases, with 7 bases lying between the germline termini. The donors were healthy, HIV-negative adults with no recently reported acute infections or vaccinations. Only Caucasian adults living in Nashville, Tennessee, USA were represented among the donors. CD4+ T cells were enriched by magnetic negative selection, after which naive cells were positively selected on CD45RA and the negative fraction was taken as the memory subset. After blood collection by leukapheresis, PBMCs were isolated using Ficoll-Histopaque density gradient centrifugation and then cryopreserved in the vapor phase of liquid nitrogen. Purity and quantity of every magnetically sorted T cell population were checked by analytical flow cytometry. Genomic DNA was isolated from each sorted fraction and quantified by UV absorbance on a Nanodrop 2000c.

TCR CDR3 regions were amplified from genomic DNA by multiplex PCR using the deep immunoSEQ assay. Extracted genomic DNA from each cell subset was spread evenly across all wells of several immunoSEQ 96-well plates, with each plate serving as a replicate. For sorted subsets, 150 to 250 ng of genomic DNA, equivalent to about 30,000 T cell genomes, went into each replicate PCR. Purified libraries were quantified with a Qubit 3.0 fluorometer, sized on a Bioanalyzer 2100, and re-quantified with the KAPA Library Quantification kit. Each immunoSEQ 96-well plate was sequenced on its own single-read 150-cycle Illumina NextSeq 550 flow cell. As for how the authors treated the data: The immunoSEQ output contained only junctional sequences without quality scores, so filtering could not match that applied to full-length reads. To assign V/J genes and CDR3, sequences were annotated against IMGT germline references using PyIR, a Python wrapper for IgBLAST v1.9. Reads were removed for weak V/J assignments (E-value above 1e-6), missing CDR3, stop codons, out-of-frame junctions, or ambiguous translated residues. V3J clonotypes were defined as sequences sharing the same inferred V gene, J gene, and CDR3 amino acid sequence. The percentage overlap between two repertoires was calculated by dividing the number of shared unique clonotypes by the size of the smaller repertoire. Repertoire richness was assessed with RTK rarefaction, the Chao1 estimator, and Recon v2.1 estimates of unobserved clonotypes. For all TCRbeta clonotypes obtained by the gDNA method from a few donors, generation probabilities were computed with OLGA. The source is immuneACCESS, and TCRdb retained only in-frame sequences with V and J called. Part of the clones is not carried over; for the studies checked, unresolved V genes explain less than half of this, and the remainder is unexplained. That table gives V, J and clone size, and the DNA gave D and trimming. Here the sample has around 2,000,000 clones; 90% to 95% occur a single time. 0.13% of the sample goes to the ten largest clones.

The paper's findings and limits, for the study overall: Because the study included only a small number of donors, the genetic and exposure-history diversity represented was limited. When several donors were compared, the shared fraction of clonotypes was roughly 4.8% for naive CD4, around 3.5% for naive CD8, more than 2% for memory CD4, and under 0.5% for memory CD8. Compared with non-shared clonotypes, clonotypes shared by all four sorted-subset donors had higher generation probabilities. Sampling was restricted to blood, and TCR repertoires in tissue are likely to differ from TCR repertoires in blood. Larger estimated clonotype richness was generally found for naive subsets than for memory subsets. Rarefaction of sorted-subset datasets indicated incomplete sequencing despite the large sequencing depth. Pairwise subsampling indicated that sequencing depth was expected to affect the degree of clonotype sharing among donors.

The sample consisted of naive CD4+ T cells sorted from blood. Sample cell subset or site, as interpreted from the label and publication: CD45RA+ positively selected. Here the chain combines TRBV10-3 and TRBJ1-4; the D gene is unclear. The receptor was derived from a man younger than 35 in good health. The CDR3 in this case is CAIRGQNEKLFF. The DNA sequence is as follows: TGTGCCATCAGGGGCCAAAATGAAAAACTGTTTTTT.